These 9 T cell receptor beta chains came from one sample sequenced in a study of blood T cells in healthy people across ages. A second about 7 to 12 cycle PCR used barcoded and J-beta primers. TCRdb redid the calling of the 5' RACE reads with MiXCR, one entry per CDR3 protein. This table has roughly 1,000,000 distinct CDR3 sequences, about 23% appearing once. The sample also formed part of further work on T cells of mothers and their children.

The sequenced sample was blood. These receptors were collected from a girl aged 2 to 9 in good health.

Comment on this clonotype: Germline is not matched at one junction end, which may reflect a read error. The chain recombines TRBV3-1 with TRBJ2-2; the match to TRBD1 covers 10 bases. Germline lookup yields CDR1 LGHDT and CDR2 YNNKEL (reference sequence). CDR3 size: 16 residues. The DNA of the CDR3 is TGTGCCAGCAGCCCCGACAGGGGGCGCGAAACCGGCGAGCTGTTTTTT. Amino acid sequence: CASSPDRGRETGELFF.

The chain has TRBV6-1 and TRBJ2-1; the match to TRBD2 covers 8 bases. Germline CDR1 and CDR2: MNHNS and SASEGT. This CDR3 is built from 17 residues. With V trimmed by 6 bases and J by 7 bases, 17 bases remained unmatched. CDR3 nucleotide sequence: TGTGCCAGCAGCCACCCGAATTTAGCGGGAAGGGTAAATGAGCAGTTCTTC. Protein: CASSHPNLAGRVNEQFF.

This clonotype occurred a few times. The V call is TRBV6-2 or TRBV6-3, the J call TRBJ1-5; D perhaps matches TRBD1 (6 bases). Germline CDR1 reads MNHEY; CDR2 reads SVGEGT. The CDR3 runs to 14 residues. Trimming stripped 6 bases from V and 5 bases from J, with 14 bases between. In nucleotides, the CDR3 is TGTGCCAGCAGCATCACAGGGTTTCATCAGCCCCAGCATTTT. Its protein is CASSITGFHQPQHF.

The gene calls are TRBV6-5 and TRBJ2-1, with 10 bases aligning to TRBD2. Germline V lookup: CDR1 MNHEY, CDR2 SVGAGI. The CDR3 runs to 17 residues. J lost 7 bases, V lost 6 bases, and 15 bases had no gene match. The CDR3 nucleotides are TGTGCCAGCAGCACCGGGACTAGCGTAATAGATGGAAATGAGCAGTTCTTC. Protein: CASSTGTSVIDGNEQFF.

This clonotype was observed a few times. The chain is built from TRBV4-1 and TRBJ2-5; D remains ambiguous. The germline CDR1 and CDR2 sequences are MGHRA and YSYEKL. The CDR3 has 14 amino acids. V was clipped by 1 base and J by 5 bases, with 11 bases between them. The CDR3 DNA reads TGCGCCAGCAGCCAAGCAGACATTGGGGAGACCCAGTACTTC. Its translation: CASSQADIGETQYF.

DNA for the CDR3: TGTGCCAGCAGCTTATATGAGGCAGGGGAATATGGCTACACCTTC. Translated, it gives CASSLYEAGEYGYTF. The J gene is TRBJ1-2, the V gene TRBV9, with TRBD1 as a possible D gene (6 bases). CDR1 and CDR2 from the germline V gene are SGDLS and YYNGEE. V was cut by 4 bases and J by 5 bases, with 18 bases left in between. CDR3 size: 15 residues.

This clonotype came up a few times. This chain uses TRBV7-9 with TRBJ2-5, with D perhaps being TRBD1 or TRBD2 (5 bases each). This CDR3 spans 15 amino acids. The V gene lost 1 base and the J gene lost 8 bases, with 17 bases spanning the gap. Germline CDR1 reads SEHNR; CDR2 reads FQNEAQ (reference sequence). CDR3 residues: CASSLESVGALTQYF. For the CDR3, the DNA is TGTGCCAGCAGCTTAGAGTCTGTCGGGGCCCTTACCCAGTACTTC.

This clonotype was picked up a small number of times. The chain joins TRBV9 to TRBJ1-5, with D uncertain. This CDR3 has 13 residues. The germline V gene encodes CDR1 SGDLS and CDR2 YYNGEE. V lost 0 bases, J lost 4 bases, and 5 bases lay in between. The CDR3 nucleotides are TGTGCCAGCAGCGTAGATCTAAATCAGCCCCAGCATTTT. The encoded protein is CASSVDLNQPQHF.

V gene TRBV4-2 combines with J gene TRBJ2-6; tentative D call: TRBD2 (5 bases). Trimming removed 1 base from V and 0 bases from J, with 10 bases in between. This CDR3 comprises 17 residues. The germline CDR1 and CDR2 sequences are LGHNA and YNFKEQ. Written as DNA, the CDR3 is TGTGCCAGCAGCCAAGTCTCCGAGGGCTCTGGGGCCAACGTCCTGACTTTC. Its protein is CASSQVSEGSGANVLTF.